This T cell receptor (beta chain) was sequenced during a study of CD8 T cells in ankylosing spondylitis. Study observations and caveats: Earlier studies detected some motif variants in reactive arthritis synovial fluid and blood. Disease-linked clones displayed a CD8+ phenotype and appeared relatively rarely in peripheral blood. Significant enrichment of disease-linked clones was reported in matched ankylosing spondylitis synovial fluid. What appeared characteristic of ankylosing spondylitis blood was a TCR beta motif of several highly homologous variants.

CDR1 is SGHTA and CDR2 is FQGNSA in the germline V gene. Trimming removed 5 bases from V and 2 bases from J; junction bases left unmatched: 5. This CDR3 comprises 15 residues. In this sample, this clonotype turned up many times. The antigen is unknown. Molecular-barcoded quantitative 5'-RACE produced these TCR beta libraries. MiXCR was run by TCRdb on the 5' RACE reads, yielding one entry per CDR3 protein. The data contain 750,000 to 850,000 distinct CDR3 sequences, roughly 10% of them singletons. The rearrangement links TRBV7-2 to TRBJ2-3; 9 bases fit TRBD1. The clonotype was recovered from a male donor with ankylosing spondylitis. Source material: blood, either unsorted or a sorted T cell fraction (not recorded which). This CDR3 is CASSVQGAHTDTQYF. The DNA of the CDR3 is TGTGCCAGCAGCGTACAGGGGGCGCACACAGATACGCAGTATTTT.